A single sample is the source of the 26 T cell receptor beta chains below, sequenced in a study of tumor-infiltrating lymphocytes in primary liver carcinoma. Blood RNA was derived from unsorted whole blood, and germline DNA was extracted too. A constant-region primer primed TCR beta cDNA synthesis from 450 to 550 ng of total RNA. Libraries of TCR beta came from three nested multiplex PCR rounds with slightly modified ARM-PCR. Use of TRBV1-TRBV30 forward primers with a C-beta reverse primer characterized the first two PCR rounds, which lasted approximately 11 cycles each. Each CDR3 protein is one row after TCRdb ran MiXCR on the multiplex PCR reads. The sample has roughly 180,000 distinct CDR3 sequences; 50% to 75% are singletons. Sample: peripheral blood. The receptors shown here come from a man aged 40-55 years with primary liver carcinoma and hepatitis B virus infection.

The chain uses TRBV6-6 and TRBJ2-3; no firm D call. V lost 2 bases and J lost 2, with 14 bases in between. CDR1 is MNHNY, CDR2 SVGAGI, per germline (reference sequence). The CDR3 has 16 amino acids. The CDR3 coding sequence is TGTGCCAGCAGTTACCTAAATCGGCAGGACACAGATACGCAGTATTTT. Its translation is CASSYLNRQDTDTQYF.

In DNA, the CDR3 is TGTGGCAGTGGGGACAGGGGGCTCTACGAGCAGTACTTC. Amino acids: CGSGDRGLYEQYF. The chain combines TRBV6-2 or TRBV6-3 with TRBJ2-5; TRBD1 aligns across 12 bases. The last part of the DNA fits TRBJ2-7 better; the J call may be wrong. There are 13 residues in the CDR3. Germline-derived CDR1 and CDR2 are MNHEY and SVGEGT.

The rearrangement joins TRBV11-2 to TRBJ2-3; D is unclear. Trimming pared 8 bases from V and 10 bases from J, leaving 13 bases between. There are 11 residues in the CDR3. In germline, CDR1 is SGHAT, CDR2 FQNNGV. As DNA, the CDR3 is TGTGCCAGCGGAGTGGCGTATGCGCAGTATTTT. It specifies CASGVAYAQYF.

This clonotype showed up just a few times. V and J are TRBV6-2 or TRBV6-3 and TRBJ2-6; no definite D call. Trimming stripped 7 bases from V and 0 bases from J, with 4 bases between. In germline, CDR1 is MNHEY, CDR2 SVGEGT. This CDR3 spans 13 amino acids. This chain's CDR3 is CASTPSGANVLTF. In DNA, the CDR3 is TGTGCCAGCACACCCTCTGGGGCCAACGTCCTGACTTTC.

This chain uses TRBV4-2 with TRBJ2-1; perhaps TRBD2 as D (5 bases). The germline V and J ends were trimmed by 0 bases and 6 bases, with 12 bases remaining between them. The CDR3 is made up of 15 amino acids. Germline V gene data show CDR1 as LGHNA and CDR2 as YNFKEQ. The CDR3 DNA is TGTGCCAGCAGCCAAGAGGAGGAGGAAGGCAATGAGCAGTTCTTC. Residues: CASSQEEEEGNEQFF.

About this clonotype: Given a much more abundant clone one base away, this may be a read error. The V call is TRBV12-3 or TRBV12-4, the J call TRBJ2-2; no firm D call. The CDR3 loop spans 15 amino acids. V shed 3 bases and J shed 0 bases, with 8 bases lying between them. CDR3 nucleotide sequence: TGTGCCAGCAGTTTTCCCGGGTCGAACACCGGGGAGCTGTTTTTT. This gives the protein CASSFPGSNTGELFF.

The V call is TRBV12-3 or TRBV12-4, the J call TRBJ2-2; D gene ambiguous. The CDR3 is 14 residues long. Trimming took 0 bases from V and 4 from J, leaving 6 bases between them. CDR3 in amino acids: CASSLAKGTGELFF. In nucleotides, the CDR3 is TGTGCCAGCAGTTTAGCAAAGGGCACCGGGGAGCTGTTTTTT.

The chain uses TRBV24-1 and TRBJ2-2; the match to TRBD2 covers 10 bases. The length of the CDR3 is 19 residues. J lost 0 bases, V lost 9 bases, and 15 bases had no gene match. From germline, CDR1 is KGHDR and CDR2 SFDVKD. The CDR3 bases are TGTGCCACCTCCCACGGAGGGACTAGCGACACCCCGAACACCGGGGAGCTGTTTTTT. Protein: CATSHGGTSDTPNTGELFF.

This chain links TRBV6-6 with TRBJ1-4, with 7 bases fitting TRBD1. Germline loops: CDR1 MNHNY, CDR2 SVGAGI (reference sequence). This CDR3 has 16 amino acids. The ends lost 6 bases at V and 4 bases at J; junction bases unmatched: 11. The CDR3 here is CASRTPRDSVNEKLFF. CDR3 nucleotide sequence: TGTGCCAGCAGAACCCCCCGGGACAGCGTTAATGAAAAACTGTTTTTT.

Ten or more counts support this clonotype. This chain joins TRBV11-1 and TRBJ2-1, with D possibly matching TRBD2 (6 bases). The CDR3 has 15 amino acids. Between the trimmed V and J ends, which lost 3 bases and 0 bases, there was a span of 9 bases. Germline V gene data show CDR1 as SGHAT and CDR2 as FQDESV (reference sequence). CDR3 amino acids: CASSFGTPSYNEQFF. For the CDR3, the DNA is TGTGCCAGCAGCTTCGGGACTCCCTCCTACAATGAGCAGTTCTTC. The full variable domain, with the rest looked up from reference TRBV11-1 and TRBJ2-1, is EAEVAQSPRYKITEKSQAVAFWCDPISGHATLYWYRQILGQGPELLVQFQDESVVDDSQLPKDRFSAERLKGVDSTLKIQPAELGDSAMYLCASSFGTPSYNEQFFGPGTRLTVL.

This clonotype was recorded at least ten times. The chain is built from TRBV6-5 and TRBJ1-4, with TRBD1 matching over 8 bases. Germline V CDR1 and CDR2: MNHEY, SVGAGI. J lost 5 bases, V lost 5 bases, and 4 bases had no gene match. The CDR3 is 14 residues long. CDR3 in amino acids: CASSRQGRNEKLFF. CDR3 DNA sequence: TGTGCCAGCAGTCGACAGGGGCGGAATGAAAAACTGTTTTTT.

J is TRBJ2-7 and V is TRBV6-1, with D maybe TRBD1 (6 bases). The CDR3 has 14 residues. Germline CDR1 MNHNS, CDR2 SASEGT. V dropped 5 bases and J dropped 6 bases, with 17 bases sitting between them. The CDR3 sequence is CASSRQVLTLEQYF. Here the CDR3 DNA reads TGTGCCAGCAGTCGACAGGTCCTTACGCTCGAGCAGTACTTC.

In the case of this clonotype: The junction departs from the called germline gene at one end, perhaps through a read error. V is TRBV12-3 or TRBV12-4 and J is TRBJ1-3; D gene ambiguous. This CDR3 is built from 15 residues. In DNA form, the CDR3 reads TGTGCCGGCAGTTCCGGACCTTGGGGTGGAAACACCATATATTTT. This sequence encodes CAGSSGPWGGNTIYF.

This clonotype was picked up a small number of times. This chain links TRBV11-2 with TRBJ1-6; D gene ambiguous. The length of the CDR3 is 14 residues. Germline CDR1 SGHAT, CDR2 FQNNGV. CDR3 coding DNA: TGTGTTAGCAGCTTAGCCACAGCGAATTCACCCCTCCACTTT. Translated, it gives CVSSLATANSPLHF.

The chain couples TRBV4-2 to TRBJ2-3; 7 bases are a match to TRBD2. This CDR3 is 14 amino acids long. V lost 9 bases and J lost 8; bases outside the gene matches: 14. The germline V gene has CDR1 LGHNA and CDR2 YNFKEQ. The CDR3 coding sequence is TGTGCCAGTTGCCCCTTGGAGCGGGGAGGTACGCAGTATTTT. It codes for CASCPLERGGTQYF.

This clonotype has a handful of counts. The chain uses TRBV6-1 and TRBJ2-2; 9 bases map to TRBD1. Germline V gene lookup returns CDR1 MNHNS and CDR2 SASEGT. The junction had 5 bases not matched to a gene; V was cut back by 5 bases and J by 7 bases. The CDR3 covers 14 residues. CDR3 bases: TGTGCCAGCAGTTTAGACAGGGGGAGCGGGGAGCTGTTTTTT. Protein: CASSLDRGSGELFF.

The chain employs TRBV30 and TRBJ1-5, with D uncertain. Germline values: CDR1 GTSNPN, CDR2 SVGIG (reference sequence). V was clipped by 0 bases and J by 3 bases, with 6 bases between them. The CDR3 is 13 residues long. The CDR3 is CAWSVLVNQPQHF. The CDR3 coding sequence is TGTGCCTGGAGTGTACTGGTCAATCAGCCCCAGCATTTT.

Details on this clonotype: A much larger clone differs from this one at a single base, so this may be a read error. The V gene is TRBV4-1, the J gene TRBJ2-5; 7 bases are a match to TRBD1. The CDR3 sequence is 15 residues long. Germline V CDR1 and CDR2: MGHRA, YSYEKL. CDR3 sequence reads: CASNQDRGQQETQYF. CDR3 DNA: TGCGCCAGCAACCAAGATCGGGGACAGCAAGAGACCCAGTACTTC.

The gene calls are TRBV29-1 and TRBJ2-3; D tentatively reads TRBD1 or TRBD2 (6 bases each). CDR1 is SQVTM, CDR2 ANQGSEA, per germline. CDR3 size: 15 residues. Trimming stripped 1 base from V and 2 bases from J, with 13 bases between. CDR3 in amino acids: CSVEGGPGATDTQYF. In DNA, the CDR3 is TGCAGCGTTGAAGGGGGACCGGGGGCCACAGATACGCAGTATTTT.

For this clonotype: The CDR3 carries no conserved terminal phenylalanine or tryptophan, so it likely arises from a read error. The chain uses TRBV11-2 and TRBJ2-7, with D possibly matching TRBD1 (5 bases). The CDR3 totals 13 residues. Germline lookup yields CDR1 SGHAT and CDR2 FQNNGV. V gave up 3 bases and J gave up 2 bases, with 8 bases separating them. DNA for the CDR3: TGTGCCAGCAGCTTTGTGACAGCCTACGAGCAGTACCTC. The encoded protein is CASSFVTAYEQYL.

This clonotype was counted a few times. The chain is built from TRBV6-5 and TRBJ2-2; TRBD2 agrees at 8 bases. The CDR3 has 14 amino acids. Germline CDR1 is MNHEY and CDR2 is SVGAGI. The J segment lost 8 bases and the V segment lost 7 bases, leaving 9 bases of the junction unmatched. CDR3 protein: CASNPLGGAGELFF. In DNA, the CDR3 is TGTGCCAGCAACCCCCTCGGGGGGGCTGGGGAGCTGTTTTTT.

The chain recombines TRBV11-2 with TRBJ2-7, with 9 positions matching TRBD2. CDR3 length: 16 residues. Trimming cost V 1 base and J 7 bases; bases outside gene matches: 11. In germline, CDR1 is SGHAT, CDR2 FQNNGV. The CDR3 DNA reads TGTGCCAGCAGCTTAGGCGGTAGCGGGAGCTCTTATGAGCAGTACTTC. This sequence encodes CASSLGGSGSSYEQYF. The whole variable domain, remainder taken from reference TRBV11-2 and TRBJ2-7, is EAGVAQSPRYKIIEKRQSVAFWCNPISGHATLYWYQQILGQGPKLLIQFQNNGVVDDSQLPKDRFSAERLKGVDSTLKIQPAKLEDSAVYLCASSLGGSGSSYEQYFGPGTRLTVT.

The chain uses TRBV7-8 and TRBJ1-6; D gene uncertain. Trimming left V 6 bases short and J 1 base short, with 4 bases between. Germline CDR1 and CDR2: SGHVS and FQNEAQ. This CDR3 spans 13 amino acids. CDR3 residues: CASRGSYNSPLHF. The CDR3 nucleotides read TGTGCCAGCAGGGGTTCCTATAATTCACCCCTCCACTTT.

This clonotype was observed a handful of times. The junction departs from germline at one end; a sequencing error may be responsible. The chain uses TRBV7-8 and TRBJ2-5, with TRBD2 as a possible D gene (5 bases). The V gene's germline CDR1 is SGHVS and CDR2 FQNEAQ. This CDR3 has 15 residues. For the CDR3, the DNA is TGTGCCAGTAGCTTAGTCTCCGGGGAAAGAGAGACCCGGTACTTC. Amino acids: CASSLVSGERETRYF. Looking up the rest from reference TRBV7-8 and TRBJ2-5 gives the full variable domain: GAGVSQSPRYKVAKRGQDVALRCDPISGHVSLFWYQQALGQGPEFLTYFQNEAQLDKSGLPSDRFFAERPEGSVSTLKIQRTQQEDSAVYLCASSLVSGERETRYFGPGTRLLVL.

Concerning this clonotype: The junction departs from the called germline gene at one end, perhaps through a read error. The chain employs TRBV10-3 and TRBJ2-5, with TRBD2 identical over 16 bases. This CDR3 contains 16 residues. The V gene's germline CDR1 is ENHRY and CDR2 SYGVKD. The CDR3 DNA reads TGTGCCATCAAAGGGACTAGCGGGAGGGGACATGAGACCCGGTACTTC. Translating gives CAIKGTSGRGHETRYF.

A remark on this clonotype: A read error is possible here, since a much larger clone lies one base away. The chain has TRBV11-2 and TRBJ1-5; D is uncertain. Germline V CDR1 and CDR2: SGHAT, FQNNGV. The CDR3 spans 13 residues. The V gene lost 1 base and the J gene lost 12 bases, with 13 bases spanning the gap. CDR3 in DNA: TGTGCCAGCAGCTTAGGTCATACAGTAAGCCAGCATTTT. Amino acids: CASSLGHTVSQHF.